A selection of T cell receptor beta chains follows, all from one sample in a study of T cell responses to AZD1222 COVID-19 vaccine. Using immunoSEQ multiplex PCR, the repertoire was profiled, and TCRdb retains in-frame clones only, with some absent. This sample yields some 150,000 clones, of which around 92% are seen a single time; 2.5% to 3% belongs to the top ten. The sequenced sample was peripheral blood, obtained on day 0 of AZD1222 vaccination. All receptors come from an adult in good health. Both conserved end residues are trimmed from each CDR3.

TRBJ1-1,TRBV7-2,ASSRGPGEGGF
TRBJ2-3,TRBV7-8,ASSLGWGAGGGTDTQY
TRBJ2-7,TRBV18,ASSPRTEKYEQY
TRBJ1-1,TRBV29-1,SVEYFNRGSTEAF
TRBJ1-3,TRBV6-6,ASSYSRADTIY
TRBJ2-2,TRBV7-9,ASSSGAGTSGGKTGELF
TRBJ2-1,TRBV28,ARGISPQF
TRBJ1-1,TRBV19,ASIYTGGGNTEAF
TRBJ1-1,TRBV10-3,AISETGFRNTEAF
TRBJ2-5,TRBV18,ASSPLEVETQY
TRBJ2-1,TRBV19,ASSILLAGGDNEQF